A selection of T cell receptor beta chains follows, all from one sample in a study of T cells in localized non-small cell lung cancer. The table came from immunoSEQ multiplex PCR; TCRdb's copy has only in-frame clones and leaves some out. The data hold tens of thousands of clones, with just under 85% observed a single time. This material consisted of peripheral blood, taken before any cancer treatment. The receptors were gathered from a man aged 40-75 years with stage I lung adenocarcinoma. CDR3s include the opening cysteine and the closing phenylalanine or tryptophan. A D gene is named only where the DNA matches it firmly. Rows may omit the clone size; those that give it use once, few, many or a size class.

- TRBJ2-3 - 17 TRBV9 TGTGCCAGCAGCGTAGGGGGACGGATATTTAGCACAGATACGCAGTATTTT CASSVGGRIFSTDTQYF
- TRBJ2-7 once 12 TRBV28 TGTGCCAGCAGTTCCTTCTACTACGAGCAGTACTTC CASSSFYYEQYF
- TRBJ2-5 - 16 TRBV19 TGTGCCAGTAGTATGCGGAATAGGGGGATTAGAGAGACCCAGTACTTC CASSMRNRGIRETQYF
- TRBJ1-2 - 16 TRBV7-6 TGTGCCAGCAGCTATCGATATGATCGAAAGACCTATGGCTACACCTTC CASSYRYDRKTYGYTF
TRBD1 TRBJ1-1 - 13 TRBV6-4 TGTGCCAGCAGCCTGACAGGGGACACTGAAGCTTTCTTT CASSLTGDTEAFF
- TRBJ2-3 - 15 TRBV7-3 TGTGCCAGCAGCATCGGACAGTACTCGACAGATACGCAGTATTTT CASSIGQYSTDTQYF
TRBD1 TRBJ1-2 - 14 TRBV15 TGTGCCACCAGCAGAGATCTGGCAGGGGGCGGCTACACCTTC CATSRDLAGGGYTF
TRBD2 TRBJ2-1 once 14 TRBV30 TGTGCCTGGAGTGTATACGGGAGGGCCCGGGAGCAGTTCTTC CAWSVYGRAREQFF
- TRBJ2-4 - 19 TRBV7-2 TGTGCCAGCAGCTTAGGGGTTTTCCTCCCCACGGGAGCCAAAAACATTCAGTACTTC CASSLGVFLPTGAKNIQYF
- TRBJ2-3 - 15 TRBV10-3 TGTGCCATCAGTGAGTCTAGGGGCTACGCAGATACGCAGTATTTT CAISESRGYADTQYF
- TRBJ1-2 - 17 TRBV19 TGTGCCAGTAGTCACCCGATAAAATCCGTACTTAACTATGGCTACACCTTC CASSHPIKSVLNYGYTF
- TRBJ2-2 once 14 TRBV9 TGTGCCAGCAGCGTAGGCGAGAACACCGGGGAGCTGTTTTTT CASSVGENTGELFF
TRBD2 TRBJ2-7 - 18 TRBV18 TGTGCCAGCTCACCCGCGGGACTAGCGGGAGGACGCTTCTACGAGCAGTACTTC CASSPAGLAGGRFYEQYF
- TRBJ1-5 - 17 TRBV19 TGTGCCAGTAGTATAGGGCAGGGGATCTATAGCAATCAGCCCCAGCATTTT CASSIGQGIYSNQPQHF
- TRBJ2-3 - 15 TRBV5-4 TGTGCCAGCAGCTTGGCTGCCGGCTACACAGATACGCAGTATTTT CASSLAAGYTDTQYF
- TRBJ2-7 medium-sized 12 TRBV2 TGTGCCAGCAGTGAAGGGGGCTACGAGCAGTACTTC CASSEGGYEQYF
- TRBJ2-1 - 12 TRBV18 TGTGCCAGCTCACCCCAAATCAATGAGCAGTTCTTC CASSPQINEQFF
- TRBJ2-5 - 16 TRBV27 TGTGCCAGCATCCCGGCCCCCACTAGGGGTGTGGAGACCCAGTACTTC CASIPAPTRGVETQYF
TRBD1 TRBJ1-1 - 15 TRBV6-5 TGTGCCAGCAGTCGAACCTACAGGGGGCATACTGAAGCTTTCTTT CASSRTYRGHTEAFF
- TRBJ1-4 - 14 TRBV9 TGTGCCAGCAGCGTAGGGCAGTTTAATGAAAAACTGTTTTTT CASSVGQFNEKLFF
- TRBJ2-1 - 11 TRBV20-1 TGCAGTGCTAGAACTTACAATGAGCAGTTCTTC CSARTYNEQFF
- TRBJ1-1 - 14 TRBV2 TGTGCCAGCAGTGGAACGTGGGGTGGCCCTGAAGCTTTCTTT CASSGTWGGPEAFF
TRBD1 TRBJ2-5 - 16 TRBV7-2 TGTGCCAGCAGCTTGGGGACAGGGGCAAACCAAGAGACCCAGTACTTC CASSLGTGANQETQYF
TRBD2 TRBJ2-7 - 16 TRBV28 TGTGCCAGCAGTACCGTCACGGGACTAGCTTCCTACGAGCAGTACTTC CASSTVTGLASYEQYF
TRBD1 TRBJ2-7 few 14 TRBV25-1 TGTGCCAGCAGTGGAGACAGGGGGGCCGGCGAGCAGTACTTC CASSGDRGAGEQYF
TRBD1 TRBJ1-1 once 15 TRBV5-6 TGTGCCAGCAGCCTCGACAGGGACTGGAACACTGAAGCTTTCTTT CASSLDRDWNTEAFF
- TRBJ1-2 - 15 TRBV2 TGTGCCAGCAGTGACGGACGCGGGGAGAGGTGTGGCTACACCTTC CASSDGRGERCGYTF
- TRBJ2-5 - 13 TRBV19 TGTGCCAGCAGTCCAGCGGGCCAAGAGACCCAGTACTTC CASSPAGQETQYF
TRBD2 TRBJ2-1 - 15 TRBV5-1 TGCGCCAGCAGCCCCGGGACTAGCGTTGCGAATGAGCAGTTCTTC CASSPGTSVANEQFF
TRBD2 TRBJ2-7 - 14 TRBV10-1 TGCGCCAGCAGCCGGACTAGCGGAGTGGTCGAGCAGTACTTC CASSRTSGVVEQYF
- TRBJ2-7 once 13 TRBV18 TGTGCCAGCTCACCGACAGGAACCTACGAGCAGTACTTC CASSPTGTYEQYF
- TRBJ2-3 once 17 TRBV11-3 TGTGCCAGCAGCCCGCGAGGGGGCGGGGGCCGAGGGGATACGCAGTATTTT CASSPRGGGGRGDTQYF
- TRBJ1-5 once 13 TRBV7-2 TGTGCCAGCAGCCCCGATAGCAATCAGCCCCAGCATTTT CASSPDSNQPQHF
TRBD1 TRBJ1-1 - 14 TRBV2 TGTGCCAGCAGTTCGACAGGGGGTAACACTGAAGCTTTCTTT CASSSTGGNTEAFF
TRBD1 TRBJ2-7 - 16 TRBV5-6 TGTGCCAGCAGCTTGGACGGGGACAGGAGAGTATACGAGCAGTACTTC CASSLDGDRRVYEQYF
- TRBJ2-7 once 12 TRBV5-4 TGTGCCACTTCCAGGGATTCCTACGAGCAGTACTTC CATSRDSYEQYF
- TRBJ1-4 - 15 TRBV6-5 TGTGCCAGCAGTTACTCGGGCGGGGGCGGAGAAAAACTGTTTTTT CASSYSGGGGEKLFF
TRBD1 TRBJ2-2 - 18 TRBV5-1 TGCGCCAGCAGCTTAAGAGTGTCGGGACAGGCGTACACCGGGGAGCTGTTTTTT CASSLRVSGQAYTGELFF
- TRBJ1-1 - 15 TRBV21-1 TGTGCCCCTCCCCCGATGGGGGGGTACTGTACTGAAGCTTTCTTT CAPPPMGGYCTEAFF
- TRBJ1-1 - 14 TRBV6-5 TGTGCCAGCAGCGCCCCCGGATTGAACACTGAAGCTTTCTTT CASSAPGLNTEAFF
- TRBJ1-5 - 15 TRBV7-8 TGTGCCAGCAGCTTAAGACGGCAGAGCAATCAGCCCCAGCATTTT CASSLRRQSNQPQHF
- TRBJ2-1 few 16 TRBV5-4 TGTGCCAGCACCCAAGGAACGGGTAGCTCCTACAATGAGCAGTTCTTC CASTQGTGSSYNEQFF
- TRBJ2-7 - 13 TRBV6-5 TGTGCCAGCAGTTACGGGCAGAACTACGAGCAGTACTTC CASSYGQNYEQYF
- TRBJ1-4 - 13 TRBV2 TGTGCCAGCAAAGGCAACCGGAATGAAAAACTGTTTTTT CASKGNRNEKLFF
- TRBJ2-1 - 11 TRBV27 TGTGCCAGCAACTCCTACAATGAGCAGTTCTTC CASNSYNEQFF
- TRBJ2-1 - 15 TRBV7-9 TGTGCCAGCAGCCCACCCTCCGGACAGCTCAATGAGCAGTTCTTC CASSPPSGQLNEQFF
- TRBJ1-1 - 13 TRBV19 TGTGCCACCCGACGTTTGGGAGGCACTGAAGCTTTCTTT CATRRLGGTEAFF
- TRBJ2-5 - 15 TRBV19 TGTGCCAGTAACGGGGTAGGCGTCGGAGAAGAGACCCAGTACTTC CASNGVGVGEETQYF
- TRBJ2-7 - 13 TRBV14 TGTGCCAGCAGCCCGACAGCCTCCTACGAGCAGTACTTC CASSPTASYEQYF
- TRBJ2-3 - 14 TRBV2 TGTGCCAGCAGTGATCGACTTAGCACAGATACGCAGTATTTT CASSDRLSTDTQYF
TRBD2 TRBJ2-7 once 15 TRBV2 TGTGCCAGCCGCGGACTAGCGGGGGGATCCTACGAGCAGTACTTC CASRGLAGGSYEQYF
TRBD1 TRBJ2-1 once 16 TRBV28 TGTGCCAGCAGTCTCCCCGGGACAGGTCGGGTTGGTGAGCAGTTCTTC CASSLPGTGRVGEQFF
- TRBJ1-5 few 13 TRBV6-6 TGTGCCAGCAGTTTAAACAAGGGGGAGCCCCAGCATTTT CASSLNKGEPQHF
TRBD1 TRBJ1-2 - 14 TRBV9 TGTGCCAGCAGCGCGCCGGGGACAGGGGGCAGCTACACCTTC CASSAPGTGGSYTF
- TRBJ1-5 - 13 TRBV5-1 TGCGCCAGCAGCTTCATGGCGGGTCAGCCCCAGCATTTT CASSFMAGQPQHF
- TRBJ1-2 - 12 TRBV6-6 TGTGCCTCCTCCGAGGAGGTCTATGGCTACACCTTC CASSEEVYGYTF